The 4 T cell receptor beta chains listed next were all sequenced from one sample in a study of technical replicates of blood from a handful of donors. This table comes from immunoSEQ multiplex PCR, and its TCRdb copy is limited to in-frame clones, with some not included. Here the sample spans about 100,000 clones, about 95% being singletons. Material: T cells isolated from PBMCs. Receptor source: a human donor in good health.

The rearrangement joins TRBV21-1 to TRBJ2-1; the table's D call, TRBD1, has no DNA check behind it. TRBV21-1 is a recognized pseudogene. The CDR3 is 15 amino acids. The CDR3 region is CASTASGPVHREQFF. DNA for the CDR3: TGTGCCAGCACCGCGTCAGGGCCGGTCCATCGGGAGCAGTTCTTC.

This clone has more than one count but fewer than ten. The rearrangement uses TRBV6-6 and TRBJ1-5; D remains ambiguous. V lost 2 bases and J lost 8, with 10 bases in between. This CDR3 contains 13 residues. Germline V gene sequence: CDR1 MNHNY, CDR2 SVGAGI (reference sequence). As DNA, the CDR3 is TGTGCCAGCAGTTACGCAAGGGAGGAGCCCCAGCATTTT. It specifies CASSYAREEPQHF.

This clone has just one count. The gene calls are TRBV5-1 and TRBJ2-1, with TRBD2 identical over 12 bases. Germline-derived CDR1 and CDR2 are SGHRS and YFSETQ. J lost 7 bases, V lost 4 bases, and 6 bases had no gene match. The CDR3 has 15 residues. CDR3 nucleotides: TGCGCCAGCAGCATGACTAGCGGGAGAGGGAATGAGCAGTTCTTC. Translating gives CASSMTSGRGNEQFF.

The CDR3 DNA follows: TGTGCCAGCAGCGTAGGCTTATCAGACAGGGTGACCAACTATGGCTACACCTTC. Translation: CASSVGLSDRVTNYGYTF. V gene TRBV9 combines with J gene TRBJ1-2; 7 bases agree with TRBD1. The J segment lost 2 bases and the V segment lost 0 bases, leaving 13 bases of the junction unmatched. CDR1 and CDR2 (germline): SGDLS, YYNGEE. This CDR3 comprises 18 residues.